This T cell receptor (beta chain) was identified during a study of tumor-infiltrating lymphocytes in localized non-small cell lung cancer. Study-level findings and limits: Each assay used a separate piece of the same tissue. T-cell fraction did not differ between immunotypes IM1 and IM2. Tumor T-cell fraction was not associated with recurrence-free survival.

Profiling relied on immunoSEQ multiplex PCR, and the TCRdb table lists in-frame clones only, not all of them. Here the sample spans fewer than 20,000 clones, approximately 70% being singletons. With regard to this clone: Its antigen is not known.

Germline loops: CDR1 SGDLS, CDR2 YYNGEE. The CDR3 loop spans 15 amino acids. Trimming took 0 bases from V and 2 from J; bases not matched to a gene: 2. The V gene is TRBV9, the J gene TRBJ1-3, with TRBD1 identical over 7 bases. Sequencing input: lung tumor tissue. This clonotype originated in a human donor with non-small cell lung cancer. The CDR3 nucleotides read TGTGCCAGCAGCGTAGAGGGGGCAGCTGGAAACACCATATATTTT. This sequence encodes CASSVEGAAGNTIYF.